The entry that follows covers one TCR beta chain sequence. Its antigen is unknown. TCRdb's table, derived via immunoSEQ multiplex PCR, lists solely in-frame clones and lacks some. The sample includes approximately 340,000 clones, more than 60% seen only once; the top ten take more than 9%. This specimen comes from a study of shared clonotypes between healthy human individuals. Study-level findings and limits: Clonotype sharing among donors, it was expected, would be affected by sequencing depth.

The V gene lost 5 bases and the J gene lost 2 bases, with 9 bases spanning the gap. Germline loops: CDR1 PRHDT, CDR2 FYEKMQ (reference sequence). The length of the CDR3 is 13 residues. The chain carries TRBV13 and TRBJ1-1; D not certain. The clonotype comes from a man aged 30 to 39 in good health. The sample was memory CD4+ T cells sorted from blood. The subset is: CD45RA-negative fraction. The CDR3 DNA sequence: TGTGCCAGCAGCCGGCGGGGTAACACTGAAGCTTTCTTT. This gives the protein CASSRRGNTEAFF.